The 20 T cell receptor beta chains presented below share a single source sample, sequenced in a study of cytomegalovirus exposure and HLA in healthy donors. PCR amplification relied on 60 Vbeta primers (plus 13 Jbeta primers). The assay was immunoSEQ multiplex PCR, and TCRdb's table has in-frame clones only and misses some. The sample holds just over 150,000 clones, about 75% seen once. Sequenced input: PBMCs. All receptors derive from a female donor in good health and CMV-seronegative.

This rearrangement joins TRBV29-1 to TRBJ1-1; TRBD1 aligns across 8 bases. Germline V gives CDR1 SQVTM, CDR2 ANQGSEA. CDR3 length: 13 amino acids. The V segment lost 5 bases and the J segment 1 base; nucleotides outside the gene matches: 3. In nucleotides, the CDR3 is TGCAGCGTTTTTGGGACAGGGAACACTGAAGCTTTCTTT. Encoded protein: CSVFGTGNTEAFF. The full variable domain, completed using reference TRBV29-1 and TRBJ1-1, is SAVISQKPSRDICQRGTSLTIQCQVDSQVTMMFWYRQQPGQSLTLIATANQGSEATYESGFVIDKFPISRPNLTFSTLTVSNMSPEDSSIYLCSVFGTGNTEAFFGQGTRLTVV.

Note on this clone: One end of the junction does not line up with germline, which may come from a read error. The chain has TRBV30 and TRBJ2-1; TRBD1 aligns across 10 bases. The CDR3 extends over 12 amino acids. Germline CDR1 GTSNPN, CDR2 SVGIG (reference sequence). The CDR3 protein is CAGRTGGNEQFF. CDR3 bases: TGTGCCGGGAGGACAGGGGGCAATGAGCAGTTCTTC.

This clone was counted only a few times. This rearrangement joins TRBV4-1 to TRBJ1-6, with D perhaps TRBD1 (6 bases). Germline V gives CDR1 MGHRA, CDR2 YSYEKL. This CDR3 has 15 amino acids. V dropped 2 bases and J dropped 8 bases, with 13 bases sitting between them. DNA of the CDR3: TGCGCCAGCAGCCAAAACAGGGAGCTCTATTCACCCCTCCACTTT. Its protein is CASSQNRELYSPLHF.

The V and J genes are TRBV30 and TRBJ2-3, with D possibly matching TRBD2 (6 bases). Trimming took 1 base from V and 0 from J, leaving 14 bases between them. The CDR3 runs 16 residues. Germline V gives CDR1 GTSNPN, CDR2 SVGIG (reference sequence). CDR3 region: CAWSAPRRGSTDTQYF. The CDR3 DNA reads TGTGCCTGGAGTGCCCCCAGGAGGGGAAGCACAGATACGCAGTATTTT.

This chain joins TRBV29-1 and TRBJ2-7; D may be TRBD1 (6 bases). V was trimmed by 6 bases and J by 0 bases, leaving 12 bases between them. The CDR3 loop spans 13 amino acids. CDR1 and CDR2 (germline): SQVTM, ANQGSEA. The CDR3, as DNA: TGCAGCGTAGTGGACAGAAGCTCCTACGAGCAGTACTTC. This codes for CSVVDRSSYEQYF.

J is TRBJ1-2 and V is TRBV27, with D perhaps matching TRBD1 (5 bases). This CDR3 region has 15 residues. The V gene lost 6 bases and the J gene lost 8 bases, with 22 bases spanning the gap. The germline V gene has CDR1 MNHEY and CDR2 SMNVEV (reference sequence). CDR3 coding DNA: TGTGCCAGCAGAGATGAGAGTCGGGGGTTAGGGGGCTACACCTTC. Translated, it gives CASRDESRGLGGYTF.

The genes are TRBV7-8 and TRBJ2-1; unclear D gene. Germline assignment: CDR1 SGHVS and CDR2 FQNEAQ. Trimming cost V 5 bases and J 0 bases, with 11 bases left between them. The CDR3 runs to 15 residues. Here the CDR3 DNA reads TGTGCCAGCAGCCTCGACTCAAGCTCCTACAATGAGCAGTTCTTC. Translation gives CASSLDSSSYNEQFF. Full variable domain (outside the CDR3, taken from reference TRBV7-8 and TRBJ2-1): GAGVSQSPRYKVAKRGQDVALRCDPISGHVSLFWYQQALGQGPEFLTYFQNEAQLDKSGLPSDRFFAERPEGSVSTLKIQRTQQEDSAVYLCASSLDSSSYNEQFFGPGTRLTVL.

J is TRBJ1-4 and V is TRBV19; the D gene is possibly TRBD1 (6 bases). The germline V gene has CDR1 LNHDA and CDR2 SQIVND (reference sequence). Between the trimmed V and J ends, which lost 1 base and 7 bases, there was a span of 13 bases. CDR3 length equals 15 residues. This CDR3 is CASSIGAGEGEKLFF. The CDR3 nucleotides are TGTGCCAGTAGTATAGGGGCAGGGGAGGGTGAAAAACTGTTTTTT.

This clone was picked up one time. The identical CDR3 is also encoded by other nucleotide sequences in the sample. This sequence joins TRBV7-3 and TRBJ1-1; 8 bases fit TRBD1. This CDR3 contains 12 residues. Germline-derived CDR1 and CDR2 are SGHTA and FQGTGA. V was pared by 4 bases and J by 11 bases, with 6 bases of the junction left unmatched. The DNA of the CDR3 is TGTGCCAGCAGCTCCGGACAGGGCCGGGCTTTCTTT. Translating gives CASSSGQGRAFF.

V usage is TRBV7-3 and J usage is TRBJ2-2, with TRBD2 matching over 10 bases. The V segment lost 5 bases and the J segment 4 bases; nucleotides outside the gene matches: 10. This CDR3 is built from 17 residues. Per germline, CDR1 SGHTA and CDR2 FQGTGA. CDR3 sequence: CASSPRQAGGATGELFF. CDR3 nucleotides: TGTGCCAGCAGCCCAAGGCAAGCGGGAGGGGCCACCGGGGAGCTGTTTTTT.

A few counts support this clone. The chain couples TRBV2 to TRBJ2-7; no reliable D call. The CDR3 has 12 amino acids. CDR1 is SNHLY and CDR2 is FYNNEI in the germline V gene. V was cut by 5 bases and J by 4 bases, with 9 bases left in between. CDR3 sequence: CASSSESYEQYF. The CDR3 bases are TGTGCCAGCAGTTCCGAGAGTTACGAGCAGTACTTC. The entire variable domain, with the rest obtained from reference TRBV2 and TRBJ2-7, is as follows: EPEVTQTPSHQVTQMGQEVILRCVPISNHLYFYWYRQILGQKVEFLVSFYNNEISEKSEIFDDQFSVERPDGSNFTLKIRSTKLEDSAMYFCASSSESYEQYFGPGTRLTVT.

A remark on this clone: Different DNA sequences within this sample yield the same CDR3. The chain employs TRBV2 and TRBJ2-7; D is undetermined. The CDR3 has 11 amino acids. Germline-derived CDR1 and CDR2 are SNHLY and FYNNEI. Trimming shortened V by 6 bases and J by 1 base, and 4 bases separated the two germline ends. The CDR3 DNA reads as TGTGCCAGCAGCTATTCCTACGAGCAGTACTTC. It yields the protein CASSYSYEQYF. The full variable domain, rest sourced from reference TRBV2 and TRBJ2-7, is EPEVTQTPSHQVTQMGQEVILRCVPISNHLYFYWYRQILGQKVEFLVSFYNNEISEKSEIFDDQFSVERPDGSNFTLKIRSTKLEDSAMYFCASSYSYEQYFGPGTRLTVT.

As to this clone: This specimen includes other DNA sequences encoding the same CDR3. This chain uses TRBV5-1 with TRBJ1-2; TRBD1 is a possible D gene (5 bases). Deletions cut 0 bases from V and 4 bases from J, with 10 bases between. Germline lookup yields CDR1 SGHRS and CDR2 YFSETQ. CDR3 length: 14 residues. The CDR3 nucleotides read TGCGCCAGCAGCTTGGGGCAGGGAGGCTATGGCTACACCTTC. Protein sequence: CASSLGQGGYGYTF.

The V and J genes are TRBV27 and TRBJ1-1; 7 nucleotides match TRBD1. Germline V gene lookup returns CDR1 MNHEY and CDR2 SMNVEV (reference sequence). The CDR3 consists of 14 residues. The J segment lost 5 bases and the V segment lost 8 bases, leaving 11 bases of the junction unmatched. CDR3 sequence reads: CASVDRIGGTEAFF. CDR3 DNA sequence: TGTGCCAGCGTGGACAGGATTGGGGGGACTGAAGCTTTCTTT.

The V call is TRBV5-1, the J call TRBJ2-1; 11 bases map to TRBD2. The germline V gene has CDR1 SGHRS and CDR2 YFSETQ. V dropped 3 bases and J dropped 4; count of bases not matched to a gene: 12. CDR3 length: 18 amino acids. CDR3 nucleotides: TGCGCCAGCAGCTCGCTTGGTAGCGGGGGGGCCTCTTACAATGAGCAGTTCTTC. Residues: CASSSLGSGGASYNEQFF.

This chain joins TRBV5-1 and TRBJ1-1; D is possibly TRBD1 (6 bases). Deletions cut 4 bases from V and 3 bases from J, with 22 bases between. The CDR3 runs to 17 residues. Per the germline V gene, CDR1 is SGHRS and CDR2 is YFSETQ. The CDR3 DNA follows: TGCGCCAGCAGCAAGGTGGCGGGGGGCGATGGGGACACTGAAGCTTTCTTT. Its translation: CASSKVAGGDGDTEAFF.

In DNA form, the CDR3 reads TGTGCCAGCAGTGAATACTCAGGGTTGAACACTGAAGCTTTCTTT. This codes for CASSEYSGLNTEAFF. This chain joins TRBV25-1 and TRBJ1-1; possible D gene TRBD1, 5 bases. This CDR3 comprises 15 residues. CDR1 and CDR2 from the germline V gene are MGHDK and SYGVNS. V was cut by 0 bases and J by 0 bases, with 8 bases left in between.

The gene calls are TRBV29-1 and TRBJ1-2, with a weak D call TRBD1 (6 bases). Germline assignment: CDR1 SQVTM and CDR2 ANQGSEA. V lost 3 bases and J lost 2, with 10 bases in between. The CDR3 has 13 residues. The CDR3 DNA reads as TGCAGCGTTGACAGGGGAATGAACTATGGCTACACCTTC. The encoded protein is CSVDRGMNYGYTF.

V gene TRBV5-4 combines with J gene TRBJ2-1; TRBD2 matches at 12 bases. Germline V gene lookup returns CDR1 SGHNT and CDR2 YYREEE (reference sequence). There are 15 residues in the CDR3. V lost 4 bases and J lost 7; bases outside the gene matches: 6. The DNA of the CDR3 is TGTGCCAGCAGCCAGACTAGCGGGAGTAGGAATGAGCAGTTCTTC. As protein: CASSQTSGSRNEQFF. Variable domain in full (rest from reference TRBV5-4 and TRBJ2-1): ETGVTQSPTHLIKTRGQQVTLRCSSQSGHNTVSWYQQALGQGPQFIFQYYREEENGRGNFPPRFSGLQFPNYSSELNVNALELDDSALYLCASSQTSGSRNEQFFGPGTRLTVL.

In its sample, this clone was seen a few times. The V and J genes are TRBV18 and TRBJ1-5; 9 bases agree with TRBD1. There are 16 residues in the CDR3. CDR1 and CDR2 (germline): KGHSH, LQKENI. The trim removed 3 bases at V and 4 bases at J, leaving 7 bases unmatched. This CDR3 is CASSPPGTGRNQPQHF. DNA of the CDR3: TGTGCCAGCTCACCTCCCGGGACAGGGAGGAATCAGCCCCAGCATTTT.